This T cell receptor beta chain is drawn from a study of Ad26.COV2.S vaccination and SARS-CoV-2 variants. Study observations and caveats: Compared with placebo recipients, vaccine recipients had higher spike-specific TCR breadth. Reportedly, spike-specific CD8+ and CD4+ T cell responses achieved substantial breadth once vaccination had taken place.

Between the trimmed V and J ends, which lost 1 base and 0 bases, there was a span of 7 bases. The CDR3 contains 15 residues. Germline V CDR1 and CDR2: LNHDA, SQIVND (reference sequence). Treatment here: about 20 received Ad26.COV2.S at low or high dose, single or two shots; about 5 received placebo; per-sample allocation not given. All samples were drawn on day 63, counting from the first vaccine or placebo injection. Based in Boston, the donor was an adult of 18-55 years. Vaccine was an Ad26 vector expressing Wuhan-strain SARS-CoV-2 spike. This table comes from immunoSEQ multiplex PCR, and its TCRdb copy is limited to in-frame clones, with some not included. The sample shows a few hundred thousand clones, 70% to 90% of them seen only once. Note on this clone: What it recognizes is unknown.

This clonotype was sampled from a person between 18 and 65 years old who received the Ad26.COV2.S COVID-19 vaccine or a placebo. This material consisted of peripheral blood, taken in a trial of Ad26.COV2.S vaccine versus placebo. The rearrangement joins TRBV19 to TRBJ1-5; D uncertain. In nucleotides, the CDR3 is TGTGCCAGTAGTATAGCACGGTATAGCAATCAGCCCCAGCATTTT. This codes for CASSIARYSNQPQHF.